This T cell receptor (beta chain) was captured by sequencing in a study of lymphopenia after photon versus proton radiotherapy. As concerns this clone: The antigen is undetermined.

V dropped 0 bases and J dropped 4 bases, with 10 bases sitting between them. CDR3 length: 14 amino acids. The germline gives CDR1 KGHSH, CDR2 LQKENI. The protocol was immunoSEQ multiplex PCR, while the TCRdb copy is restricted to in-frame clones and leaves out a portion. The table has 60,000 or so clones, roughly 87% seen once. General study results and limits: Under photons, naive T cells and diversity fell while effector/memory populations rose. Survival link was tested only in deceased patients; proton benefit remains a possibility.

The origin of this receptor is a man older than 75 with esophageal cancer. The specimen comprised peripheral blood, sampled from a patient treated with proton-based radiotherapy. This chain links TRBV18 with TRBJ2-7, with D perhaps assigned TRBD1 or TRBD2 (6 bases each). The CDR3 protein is CASSPPGGLYEQYF. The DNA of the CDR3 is TGTGCCAGCTCACCACCTGGGGGGCTGTACGAGCAGTACTTC.